Below, 29 T cell receptor beta chains from the same sample are listed, as sequenced in a study of blood T cells in healthy people across ages. With a J-beta primer mix and a sample-barcoded 5' primer, a second PCR ran roughly 6 to 11 cycles. TCRdb passed the 5' RACE reads through MiXCR, listing each CDR3 protein once. The sample holds more than 800,000 distinct CDR3 sequences, under 45% seen once. The sample taken for sequencing was blood. The receptors derive from an older woman in good health.

The chain combines TRBV4-2 with TRBJ2-1, with 12 bases that match TRBD2. This CDR3 has 16 amino acids. Germline-derived CDR1 and CDR2 are LGHNA and YNFKEQ. Trimming cost V 4 bases and J 4 bases; bases outside gene matches: 5. The CDR3 DNA follows: TGTGCCAGCAGCCTCAGACTAGCGGGAGAGTACAATGAGCAGTTCTTC. Amino acids: CASSLRLAGEYNEQFF.

The chain is built from TRBV27 and TRBJ1-2; 7 bases fit TRBD1. In germline, CDR1 is MNHEY, CDR2 SMNVEV (reference sequence). The CDR3 is 14 amino acids. V lost 2 bases and J lost 6; bases outside the gene matches: 6. This CDR3 is CASSLGGTANGYTF. The CDR3 bases are TGTGCCAGCAGTTTAGGCGGGACAGCAAATGGCTACACCTTC.

The chain employs TRBV20-1 and TRBJ1-2; 8 bases line up with TRBD1. J gave up 4 bases and V 0 bases, and 7 bases lay outside the gene matches. The CDR3 has 15 amino acids. The germline V gene has CDR1 DFQATT and CDR2 SNEGSKA (reference sequence). The CDR3, as DNA: TGCAGTGCTAGAGATTTCAGGGGGCTTGTCTATGGCTACACCTTC. Its protein product is CSARDFRGLVYGYTF.

This clonotype was detected a few times. This chain's CDR3 is CSARPYTTGSGDYEQYF. DNA for the CDR3: TGCAGTGCTAGGCCCTATACCACTGGTTCTGGGGACTACGAGCAGTACTTC. The J gene is TRBJ2-7, the V gene TRBV20-1; D uncertain. The V and J ends lost 3 bases and 3 bases respectively, with 24 bases between them. The CDR3 sequence is 17 residues long. Germline assignment: CDR1 DFQATT and CDR2 SNEGSKA (reference sequence).

The chain links TRBV18 to TRBJ2-3; D perhaps matches TRBD1 (6 bases). The CDR3 has 15 amino acids. V lost 3 bases and J lost 2, with 12 bases in between. The V gene's germline CDR1 is KGHSH and CDR2 LQKENI. The CDR3, as DNA: TGTGCCAGCTCACCCGCCGGACAGAACACAGATACGCAGTATTTT. Its translation is CASSPAGQNTDTQYF.

This chain connects TRBV29-1 to TRBJ1-2; TRBD1 is a possible D gene (5 bases). Germline V lookup: CDR1 SQVTM, CDR2 ANQGSEA. The CDR3 loop spans 13 amino acids. V lost 6 bases and J lost 8, with 19 bases in between. The CDR3 sequence is CSVPRQGVEGYTF. The CDR3 DNA reads as TGCAGCGTCCCCCGTCAGGGAGTGGAGGGCTACACCTTC.

The rearrangement uses TRBV11-2 and TRBJ2-7, with 7 bases aligning to TRBD2. The DNA end lines up better with TRBJ2-5; the J call may be wrong. This CDR3 has 16 amino acids. CDR1 is SGHAT and CDR2 is FQNNGV in the germline V gene. DNA for the CDR3: TGTGCCAGCAGCTTAGAGTGGGCGGGGGTTGGGGAGACCCAGTACTTC. Encoded protein: CASSLEWAGVGETQYF.

The J gene is TRBJ1-5, the V gene TRBV6-7; weak D call: TRBD1 (5 bases). TRBV6-7 is labeled an ORF, and its function is uncertain. Trimming pared 8 bases from V and 1 base from J, leaving 21 bases between. The CDR3 length is 17 residues. This CDR3 is CASGQAGFGWSNQPQHF. As DNA, the CDR3 is TGTGCCAGCGGACAAGCGGGGTTTGGCTGGAGCAATCAGCCCCAGCATTTT.

The chain joins TRBV29-1 to TRBJ2-2; D possibly corresponds to TRBD1 (6 bases). V shed 4 bases and J shed 4 bases, with 19 bases lying between them. The germline CDR1 and CDR2 sequences are SQVTM and ANQGSEA. The CDR3 loop spans 16 amino acids. For the CDR3, the DNA is TGCAGCGTTGCCGACCTCTGGGCAGGGGCCACCGGGGAGCTGTTTTTT. As protein: CSVADLWAGATGELFF.

This clonotype was seen a handful of times. The chain couples TRBV29-1 to TRBJ1-2; perhaps TRBD1 as D (6 bases). CDR1 and CDR2 from the germline V gene are SQVTM and ANQGSEA. V dropped 7 bases and J dropped 3 bases, with 15 bases sitting between them. The CDR3 spans 13 residues. The CDR3, as DNA: TGCAGCGCCGCCGACAGGTCCGACTATGGCTACACCTTC. Translation gives CSAADRSDYGYTF.

The chain uses TRBV20-1 and TRBJ1-5, with D possibly being TRBD1 (6 bases). Germline values: CDR1 DFQATT, CDR2 SNEGSKA (reference sequence). The CDR3 extends over 15 amino acids. Trimming removed 0 bases from V and 5 bases from J, with 14 bases in between. CDR3 amino acids: CSARETGRQYQPQHF. The CDR3 region has the DNA TGCAGTGCTAGAGAGACAGGCAGGCAATATCAGCCCCAGCATTTT.

The rearrangement links TRBV5-1 to TRBJ2-5, with 8 nucleotides matching TRBD2. The end of the DNA aligns better with TRBJ2-7, so the J call may be wrong. The CDR3 totals 15 residues. Germline CDR1 reads SGHRS; CDR2 reads YFSETQ. As DNA, the CDR3 is TGCGCCAGCAGCCCCCACGTAGCGGGACCATACGAGCAGTACTTC. It codes for CASSPHVAGPYEQYF.

J is TRBJ2-1 and V is TRBV10-3; weak D call: TRBD2 (6 bases). The CDR3 covers 16 residues. CDR1 and CDR2 from the germline V gene are ENHRY and SYGVKD. The V and J ends lost 3 bases and 6 bases respectively, with 18 bases between them. Here the CDR3 DNA reads TGTGCCATCAGTGATGATTGGGGCAGGAGGGGCAATGAGCAGTTCTTC. Translated, it gives CAISDDWGRRGNEQFF.

This clonotype has a handful of counts. V usage is TRBV4-2 and J usage is TRBJ2-7; 8 bases fit TRBD2. After removal of 5 bases from V and 2 bases from J, the junction contained 2 bases not matched to a gene. Germline-derived CDR1 and CDR2 are LGHNA and YNFKEQ. The length of the CDR3 is 13 residues. The CDR3: CASSAGLAYEQYF. In DNA form, the CDR3 reads TGTGCCAGCAGCGCGGGACTAGCCTACGAGCAGTACTTC.

As concerns this clonotype: A read error is possible here, since a much larger clone lies one base away. The chain is built from TRBV27 and TRBJ1-1; tentatively, D is TRBD1 (6 bases). Trimming cost V 11 bases and J 4 bases, with 14 bases left between them. This CDR3 contains 12 residues. Germline V gene sequence: CDR1 MNHEY, CDR2 SMNVEV (reference sequence). The CDR3 protein is CASGGLCTEAFF. DNA for the CDR3: TGTGCCTCTGGGGGGCTATGCACTGAAGCTTTCTTT.

In its sample, this clonotype was seen a few times. V usage is TRBV5-1 and J usage is TRBJ2-7, with a weak D call TRBD2 (6 bases). The CDR3 is 14 amino acids. The germline CDR1 and CDR2 sequences are SGHRS and YFSETQ. V lost 0 bases, J lost 7 bases, and 14 bases lay in between. Written as DNA, the CDR3 is TGCGCCAGCAGCTTGGAGGGACTGGTCTTTGAGCAGTACTTC. This encodes CASSLEGLVFEQYF.

In its sample, this clonotype was seen many times. Here the CDR3 reads CSASDQGHAYEQYF. CDR3 nucleotide sequence: TGCAGTGCTAGCGATCAGGGACACGCCTACGAGCAGTACTTC. The V call is TRBV20-1, the J call TRBJ2-7; TRBD1 is a possible D gene (6 bases). The length of the CDR3 is 14 residues. Trimming removed 3 bases from V and 2 bases from J, with 14 bases in between. The V gene's germline CDR1 is DFQATT and CDR2 SNEGSKA (reference sequence).

The J gene is TRBJ2-7, the V gene TRBV6-2 or TRBV6-3, with 7 positions matching TRBD1. From germline, CDR1 is MNHEY and CDR2 SVGEGT. The CDR3 contains 14 residues. V gave up 6 bases and J gave up 4 bases; unmatched junction bases: 9. As DNA, the CDR3 is TGTGCCAGCAGAGATCCGGGACAGCTATACGAGCAGTACTTC. This encodes CASRDPGQLYEQYF.

This chain links TRBV20-1 with TRBJ2-1, with 10 positions matching TRBD2. V was pared by 3 bases and J by 9 bases, with 14 bases of the junction left unmatched. Germline loops: CDR1 DFQATT, CDR2 SNEGSKA (reference sequence). The CDR3 loop spans 16 amino acids. The CDR3 DNA is TGCAGTGCTAGGGTATCGGGACTAGCGAATATGGGTGAGCAGTTCTTC. Translating it yields CSARVSGLANMGEQFF.

The gene calls are TRBV12-3 or TRBV12-4 and TRBJ1-5; no clear D. The CDR3 runs 15 residues. The V and J ends lost 3 bases and 0 bases respectively, with 9 bases between them. Here the CDR3 reads CASSFAEDSNQPQHF. CDR3 bases: TGTGCCAGCAGTTTCGCAGAGGATAGCAATCAGCCCCAGCATTTT.

The sample holds a few counts of this clonotype. The genes are TRBV28 and TRBJ2-1, with D unresolved. The CDR3 runs 12 residues. V lost 5 bases and J lost 3, with 5 bases in between. Per germline, CDR1 MDHEN and CDR2 SYDVKM. The CDR3 DNA follows: TGTGCCAGCAGTGTATACTACAATGAGCAGTTCTTC. Its protein is CASSVYYNEQFF.

The V gene is TRBV7-3, the J gene TRBJ1-6; tentative D call: TRBD1 (6 bases). Trimming stripped 5 bases from V and 4 bases from J, with 12 bases between. This CDR3 spans 15 amino acids. From germline, CDR1 is SGHTA and CDR2 FQGTGA. The CDR3 DNA follows: TGTGCCAGCAGCATATCGGGACATTATAATTCACCCCTCCACTTT. Translated, it gives CASSISGHYNSPLHF.

The chain is built from TRBV27 and TRBJ1-4; no definite D call. The V gene lost 5 bases and the J gene lost 4 bases, with 11 bases spanning the gap. The CDR3 has 14 amino acids. The V gene's germline CDR1 is MNHEY and CDR2 SMNVEV (reference sequence). The CDR3 loop is CASSPRGINEKLFF. For the CDR3, the DNA is TGTGCCAGCAGTCCGCGAGGGATTAATGAAAAACTGTTTTTT.

The chain is built from TRBV28 and TRBJ1-6; D remains ambiguous. CDR1 is MDHEN and CDR2 is SYDVKM in the germline V gene. V was trimmed by 5 bases and J by 4 bases, leaving 12 bases between them. The CDR3 has 15 amino acids. The CDR3: CASSPVGPYNSPLHF. In nucleotides, the CDR3 is TGTGCCAGCAGTCCCGTAGGACCTTATAATTCACCCCTCCACTTT.

This clonotype showed up just a few times. This chain links TRBV25-1 with TRBJ2-7; TRBD2 agrees at 9 bases. The CDR3 has 13 amino acids. Germline assignment: CDR1 MGHDK and CDR2 SYGVNS. V shed 4 bases, J shed 2 bases, and the junction held 0 bases outside the gene matches. This CDR3 reads CASSASGAYEQYF. DNA of the CDR3: TGTGCCAGCAGTGCTAGCGGGGCCTACGAGCAGTACTTC.

This clonotype was seen only a few times. The chain is built from TRBV29-1 and TRBJ2-6; D perhaps matches TRBD1 (6 bases). The V end was cut by 3 bases, the J end by 0 bases, with 12 bases between. The germline V gene has CDR1 SQVTM and CDR2 ANQGSEA. The CDR3 extends over 16 amino acids. DNA of the CDR3: TGCAGCGTTGAGGCAGGGGCCCACTCTGGGGCCAACGTCCTGACTTTC. Protein sequence: CSVEAGAHSGANVLTF. The full variable domain, with the rest looked up from reference TRBV29-1 and TRBJ2-6, is SAVISQKPSRDICQRGTSLTIQCQVDSQVTMMFWYRQQPGQSLTLIATANQGSEATYESGFVIDKFPISRPNLTFSTLTVSNMSPEDSSIYLCSVEAGAHSGANVLTFGAGSRLTVL.

As for this clonotype: The junction does not match germline at one end; this may be a read error. The rearrangement joins TRBV29-1 to TRBJ2-7; TRBD1 agrees at 11 bases. This CDR3 comprises 13 residues. Germline V lookup: CDR1 SQVTM, CDR2 ANQGSEA. The CDR3 here is CSVTGTGGYVQYF. The CDR3 DNA sequence: TGCAGCGTTACCGGGACAGGGGGATACGTGCAGTACTTC.

This clonotype was found a few times. The chain carries TRBV7-6 and TRBJ2-3; the D gene could be TRBD1 or TRBD2 (5 bases each). V dropped 1 base and J dropped 2 bases, with 13 bases sitting between them. Germline V CDR1 and CDR2: SGHVS, FNYEAQ. This CDR3 is built from 16 residues. The CDR3 loop is CASSLGKGTLTDTQYF. In DNA, the CDR3 is TGTGCCAGCAGCTTAGGAAAGGGGACCCTCACAGATACGCAGTATTTT. The whole variable domain, filled in from reference TRBV7-6 and TRBJ2-3, reads GAGVSQSPRYKVTKRGQDVALRCDPISGHVSLYWYRQALGQGPEFLTYFNYEAQQDKSGLPNDRFSAERPEGSISTLTIQRTEQRDSAMYRCASSLGKGTLTDTQYFGPGTRLTVL.

This clonotype turned up a few times. The rearrangement joins TRBV10-3 to TRBJ2-4; 11 bases line up with TRBD2. The end of the DNA is better explained by TRBJ2-7, so the J call may be wrong. This CDR3 has 15 residues. Looked up from germline, CDR1 is ENHRY and CDR2 is SYGVKD. In DNA form, the CDR3 reads TGTGCCATCAGTGAGACGGCTAGCGGGAGGTACGAGCAGTACTTC. As protein: CAISETASGRYEQYF.